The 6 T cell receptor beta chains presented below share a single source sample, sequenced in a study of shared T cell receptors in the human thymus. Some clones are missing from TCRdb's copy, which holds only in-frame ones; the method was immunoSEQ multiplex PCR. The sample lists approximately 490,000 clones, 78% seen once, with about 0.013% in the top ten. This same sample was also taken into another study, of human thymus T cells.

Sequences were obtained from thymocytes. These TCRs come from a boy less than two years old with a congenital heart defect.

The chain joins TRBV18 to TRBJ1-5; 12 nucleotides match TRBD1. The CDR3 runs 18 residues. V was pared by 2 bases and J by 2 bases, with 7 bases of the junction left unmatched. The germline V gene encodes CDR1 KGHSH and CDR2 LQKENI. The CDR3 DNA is TGTGCCAGCTCACCAGGGGACAGGGGGCGAGTTGGCAATCAGCCCCAGCATTTT. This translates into CASSPGDRGRVGNQPQHF.

The chain's CDR3 is CASSPPARVAKNIQYF. Written as DNA, the CDR3 is TGTGCCAGCTCACCACCGGCACGGGTAGCCAAAAACATTCAGTACTTC. The rearrangement joins TRBV18 to TRBJ2-4; D is unresolved. Trimming removed 0 bases from V and 0 bases from J, with 9 bases in between. There are 16 residues in the CDR3. Germline V gives CDR1 KGHSH, CDR2 LQKENI.

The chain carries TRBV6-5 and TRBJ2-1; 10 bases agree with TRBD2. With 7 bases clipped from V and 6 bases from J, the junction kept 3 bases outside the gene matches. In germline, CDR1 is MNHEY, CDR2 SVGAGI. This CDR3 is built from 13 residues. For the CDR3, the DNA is TGTGCCAGCACGAGCGGGAGGGTCAATGAGCAGTTCTTC. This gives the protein CASTSGRVNEQFF.

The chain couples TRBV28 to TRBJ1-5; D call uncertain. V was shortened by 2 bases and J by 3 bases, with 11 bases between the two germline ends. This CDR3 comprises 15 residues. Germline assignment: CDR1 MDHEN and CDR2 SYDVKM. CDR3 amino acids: CASSLNRQVNQPQHF. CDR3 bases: TGTGCCAGCAGTTTAAATCGGCAGGTCAATCAGCCCCAGCATTTT.

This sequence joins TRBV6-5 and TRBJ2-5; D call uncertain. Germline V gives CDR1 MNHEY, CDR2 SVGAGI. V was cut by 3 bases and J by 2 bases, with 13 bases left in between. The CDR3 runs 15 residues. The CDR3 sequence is CASSYGQSPQETQYF. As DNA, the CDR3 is TGTGCCAGCAGTTATGGGCAGAGCCCTCAAGAGACCCAGTACTTC.

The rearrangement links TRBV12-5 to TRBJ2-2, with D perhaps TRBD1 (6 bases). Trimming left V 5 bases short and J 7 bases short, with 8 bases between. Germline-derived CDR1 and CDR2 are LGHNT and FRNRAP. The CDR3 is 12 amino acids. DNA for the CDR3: TGTGCTAGTGGTCAGGGGAGCGGGGAGCTGTTTTTT. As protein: CASGQGSGELFF.